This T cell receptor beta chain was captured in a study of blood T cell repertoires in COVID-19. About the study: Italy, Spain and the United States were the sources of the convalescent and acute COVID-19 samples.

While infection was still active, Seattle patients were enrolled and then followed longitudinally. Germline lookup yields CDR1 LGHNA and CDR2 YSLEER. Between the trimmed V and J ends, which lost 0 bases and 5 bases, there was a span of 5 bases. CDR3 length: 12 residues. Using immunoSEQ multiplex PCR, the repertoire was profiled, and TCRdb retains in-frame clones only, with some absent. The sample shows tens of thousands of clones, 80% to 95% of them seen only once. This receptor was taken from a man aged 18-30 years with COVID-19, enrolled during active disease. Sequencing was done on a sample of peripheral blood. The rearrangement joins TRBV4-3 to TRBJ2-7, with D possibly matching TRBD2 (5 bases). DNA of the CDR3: TGCGCCAGCAGCCAAGACGGGGACGAGCAGTACTTC. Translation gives CASSQDGDEQYF.